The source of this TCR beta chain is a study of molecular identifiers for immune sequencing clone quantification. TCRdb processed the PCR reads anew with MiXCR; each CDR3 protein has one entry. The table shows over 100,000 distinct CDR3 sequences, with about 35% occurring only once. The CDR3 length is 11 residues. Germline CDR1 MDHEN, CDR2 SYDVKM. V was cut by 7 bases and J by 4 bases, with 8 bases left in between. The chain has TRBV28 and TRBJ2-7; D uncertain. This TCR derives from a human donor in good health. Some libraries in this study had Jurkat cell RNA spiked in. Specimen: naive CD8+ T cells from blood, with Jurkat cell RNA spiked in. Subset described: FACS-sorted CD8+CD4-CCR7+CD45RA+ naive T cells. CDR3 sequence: CASMGSYEQYF. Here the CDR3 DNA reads TGTGCCAGCATGGGGTCATACGAGCAGTACTTC.